Following are 14 T cell receptor beta chains from one sample sequenced in a study of cytomegalovirus exposure and HLA in healthy donors. The PCR contained 60 Vbeta and 13 Jbeta primers. TCRdb keeps only in-frame clones here, not all; method: immunoSEQ multiplex PCR. Of roughly 180,000 clones in the sample, roughly four fifths are singletons; the top ten hold less than 3%. Source material: PBMCs. The receptor source for this set is a female donor in good health and CMV-seronegative.

CDR3 sequence: CASSLAKNTEAFF. CDR3 nucleotides: TGCGCCAGCAGCTTGGCCAAGAACACTGAAGCTTTCTTT. This chain connects TRBV5-1 to TRBJ1-1; D unclear. Germline-derived CDR1 and CDR2 are SGHRS and YFSETQ. CDR3 length: 13 amino acids. With 0 bases removed from V and 1 base from J, the gap between germline ends came to 4 bases.

The DNA for the CDR3 is TGTGCCAGTAGTATAAGCGCCAGTACCCACGAGCAGTACTTC. Its protein product is CASSISASTHEQYF. The chain couples TRBV19 to TRBJ2-7; D gene ambiguous. The CDR3 loop spans 14 amino acids. Trimming stripped 2 bases from V and 5 bases from J, with 13 bases between. The V gene's germline CDR1 is LNHDA and CDR2 SQIVND (reference sequence).

This clone has only one observation. The chain combines TRBV18 with TRBJ2-5; 7 bases match TRBD2. Trimming took 3 bases from V and 5 from J; bases not matched to a gene: 3. The CDR3 totals 13 residues. Germline CDR1 reads KGHSH; CDR2 reads LQKENI. The CDR3 protein is CASSPGLGETQYF. In DNA, the CDR3 is TGTGCCAGCTCACCCGGACTAGGCGAGACCCAGTACTTC.

The J gene is TRBJ2-3, the V gene TRBV5-4; 14 positions agree with TRBD2. The CDR3 contains 20 residues. Trimming removed 2 bases from V and 8 bases from J; junction bases left unmatched: 19. Germline assignment: CDR1 SGHNT and CDR2 YYREEE (reference sequence). CDR3 residues: CASSFHPGQGLAGGKATQYF. The CDR3 DNA reads as TGTGCCAGCAGCTTCCACCCGGGACAAGGACTAGCGGGGGGTAAGGCTACGCAGTATTTT.

This chain uses TRBV7-6 with TRBJ2-7, with TRBD2 matching 10 bases. The ends lost 2 bases at V and 7 bases at J; junction bases unmatched: 8. Germline V lookup: CDR1 SGHVS, CDR2 FNYEAQ. The CDR3 is 15 residues long. For the CDR3, the DNA is TGTGCCAGCAGCTTAATAAGCGGGAGGGCCGAAGAGCAGTACTTC. It encodes CASSLISGRAEEQYF.

The rearrangement joins TRBV19 to TRBJ1-2, with D unresolved. Looked up from germline, CDR1 is LNHDA and CDR2 is SQIVND (reference sequence). Trimming shortened V by 3 bases and J by 2 bases, and 10 bases separated the two germline ends. The CDR3 covers 14 residues. CDR3 in DNA: TGTGCCAGTAGTATCCCCGCAGCGAACTATGGCTACACCTTC. It encodes CASSIPAANYGYTF.

The chain is built from TRBV7-9 and TRBJ1-2; D gene ambiguous. With 5 bases removed from V and 4 bases from J, the gap between germline ends came to 14 bases. Germline loops: CDR1 SEHNR, CDR2 FQNEAQ (reference sequence). There are 14 residues in the CDR3. This chain's CDR3 is CASSPAGFPYGYTF. The CDR3 DNA follows: TGTGCCAGCAGCCCCGCGGGGTTCCCCTATGGCTACACCTTC.

V usage is TRBV6-1 and J usage is TRBJ2-6, with unresolved D. With 3 bases removed from V and 0 bases from J, the gap between germline ends came to 15 bases. This CDR3 is built from 18 residues. Germline loops: CDR1 MNHNS, CDR2 SASEGT. The CDR3 sequence: CASSERSGFSSGANVLTF. The CDR3, as DNA: TGTGCCAGCAGTGAGAGATCCGGGTTCAGCTCTGGGGCCAACGTCCTGACTTTC.

The chain uses TRBV11-2 and TRBJ2-5; 11 positions match TRBD2. The CDR3 consists of 14 residues. The V gene's germline CDR1 is SGHAT and CDR2 FQNNGV. J gave up 4 bases and V 7 bases, and 5 bases lay outside the gene matches. This chain's CDR3 is CASNIAGGRETQYF. CDR3 nucleotide sequence: TGTGCCAGCAACATAGCGGGGGGGCGAGAGACCCAGTACTTC.

V and J are TRBV2 and TRBJ2-7; unclear D gene. Germline CDR1 and CDR2: SNHLY and FYNNEI. The CDR3 is 11 residues long. Trimming removed 0 bases at V and 7 bases at J, with 4 bases between. The CDR3 sequence is CASSEAREQYF. In DNA, the CDR3 is TGTGCCAGCAGTGAAGCGAGGGAGCAGTACTTC.

This chain links TRBV9 with TRBJ2-2, with 10 nucleotides matching TRBD2. The CDR3 runs 16 residues. The V gene end was trimmed by 2 bases and the J gene end by 1 base; junction bases not matched to a gene: 2. From germline, CDR1 is SGDLS and CDR2 YYNGEE. The CDR3 loop reads CASSVGTSVNTGELFF. DNA for the CDR3: TGTGCCAGCAGCGTCGGGACTAGCGTGAACACCGGGGAGCTGTTTTTT.

V and J are TRBV5-1 and TRBJ2-3, with a possible D match to TRBD2 (6 bases). V lost 4 bases and J 1 base, leaving 7 bases between the germline ends. Looked up from germline, CDR1 is SGHRS and CDR2 is YFSETQ. The CDR3 runs 13 residues. CDR3 amino acids: CASSPGGTDTQYF. The CDR3 bases are TGCGCCAGCAGCCCGGGGGGCACAGATACGCAGTATTTT.

The genes are TRBV7-6 and TRBJ2-7; 8 bases align to TRBD1. The CDR3 length is 14 residues. J gave up 2 bases and V 1 base, and 1 base lay outside the gene matches. Germline V gives CDR1 SGHVS, CDR2 FNYEAQ. DNA of the CDR3: TGTGCCAGCAGCTTAGGCAGGGGGCCCTACGAGCAGTACTTC. This codes for CASSLGRGPYEQYF.

The rearrangement joins TRBV7-2 to TRBJ1-5; possibly TRBD1 for D (6 bases). There are 12 residues in the CDR3. Germline CDR1 SGHTA, CDR2 FQGNSA. Deletions cut 8 bases from V and 8 bases from J, with 13 bases between. CDR3 bases: TGTGCCAGCGGGGGGGCGGAAAAGCCCCAGCATTTT. This gives the protein CASGGAEKPQHF.